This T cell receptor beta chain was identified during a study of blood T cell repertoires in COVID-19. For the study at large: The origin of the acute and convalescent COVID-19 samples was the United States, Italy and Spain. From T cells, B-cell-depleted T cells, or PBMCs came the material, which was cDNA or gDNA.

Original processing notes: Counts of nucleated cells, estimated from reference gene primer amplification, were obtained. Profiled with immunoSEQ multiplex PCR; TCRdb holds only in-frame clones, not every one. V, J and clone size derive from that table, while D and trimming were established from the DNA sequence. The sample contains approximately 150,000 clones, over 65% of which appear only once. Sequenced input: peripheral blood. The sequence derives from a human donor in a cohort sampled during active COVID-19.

CDR3 DNA sequence: TGTGCCAGCAGCCCTCGGGGCAGGCTTATTACTCGACTAGCGGGACTTTCCTACGAGCAGTACGTC. This gives the protein CASSPRGRLITRLAGLSYEQYV. The rearrangement links TRBV14 to TRBJ2-7, with TRBD2 matching 11 bases. Germline CDR1 SGHDN, CDR2 FVKESK. This CDR3 region has 22 residues. The trim removed 4 bases at V and 1 base at J, leaving 24 bases unmatched.